These T cell receptor beta chains were read from a single sample in a study of T cells in Graves' hyperthyroidism and ophthalmopathy. TCRdb reanalysed the multiplex PCR reads using MiXCR and keeps one entry per CDR3 protein. The sample includes about 690,000 distinct CDR3 sequences, around 16% seen only once; the top ten take around 15%. The sample comprised blood. These receptors all come from a man in his fifties with Graves' hyperthyroidism. Each CDR3 is given with its conserved first and last residue. A D gene is named only where the DNA matches it firmly. A clone size is listed for some rows: how often the clone was seen (once, few, many), or a class if it is expanded.

j_call | d_call | clone_size | v_call | cdr3_length | cdr3_aa | cdr3_nt
TRBJ2-1 | . | . | TRBV6-2/TRBV6-3 | 15 | CASSYVMGRNNEQFF | TGTGCCAGCAGTTACGTGATGGGCAGGAACAATGAGCAGTTCTTC
TRBJ1-2 | . | . | TRBV10-3 | 12 | CASSLAGPGYTF | TGTGCCAGCAGTTTGGCAGGGCCCGGCTACACCTTC
TRBJ2-7 | . | many | TRBV27 | 11 | CASSTSYEQYF | TGTGCCAGCAGCACCTCCTACGAGCAGTACTTC
TRBJ2-1 | . | few | TRBV27 | 13 | CASSLSRANEQFF | TGTGCCAGCAGTTTATCTCGGGCCAATGAGCAGTTCTTC
TRBJ2-7 | TRBD2 | few | TRBV20-1 | 19 | CSARQHTGLASGKSYEQYF | TGCAGTGCTAGGCAACACACGGGTCTCGCTAGCGGGAAATCCTACGAGCAGTACTTC
TRBJ1-2 | TRBD1 | . | TRBV10-3 | 14 | CAITRDRADYGYTF | TGTGCCATCACCCGGGACAGGGCGGACTATGGCTACACCTTC
TRBJ1-1 | . | . | TRBV5-1 | 12 | CASSLVSEKAFF | TGCGCCAGCAGCTTGGTGAGCGAGAAGGCTTTCTTT
TRBJ1-6 | TRBD1 | . | TRBV9 | 15 | CASSARAGQNSPLHF | TGTGCCAGCAGCGCCCGAGCGGGACAGAATTCACCCCTCCACTTT
TRBJ1-5 | . | many | TRBV11-2 | 14 | CASSSLGVNQPQHF | TGTGCCAGCAGCTCACTAGGGGTGAATCAGCCCCAGCATTTT
TRBJ1-2 | . | . | TRBV5-1 | 14 | CASSLANGRAGYTF | TGCGCCAGCAGCTTGGCCAACGGCAGGGCTGGCTACACCTTC
TRBJ2-5 | TRBD2 | many | TRBV2 | 16 | CASKIGLAGEGETQYF | TGTGCCAGCAAGATCGGACTAGCGGGAGAGGGAGAGACCCAGTACTTC
TRBJ1-2 | . | . | TRBV12-3/TRBV12-4 | 12 | CASTLEVNGYTF | TGTGCCAGCACCCTCGAGGTAAATGGCTACACCTTC
TRBJ2-1 | . | many | TRBV2 | 15 | CASSEWYHPNNEQFF | TGTGCCAGCAGTGAATGGTATCACCCAAACAATGAGCAGTTCTTC
TRBJ2-5 | TRBD2 | many | TRBV12-3/TRBV12-4 | 16 | CASSLLAGGPQETQYF | TGTGCCAGCAGTTTACTAGCGGGAGGGCCCCAAGAGACCCAGTACTTC
TRBJ1-1 | . | many | TRBV12-3/TRBV12-4 | 13 | CASSSPGHTEAFF | TGTGCCAGCAGTTCCCCGGGCCACACTGAAGCTTTCTTT
TRBJ2-6 | TRBD2 | . | TRBV10-3 | 15 | CAISETYGLANVPTF | TGTGCCATCAGTGAGACATACGGACTAGCCAACGTCCCGACTTTC
TRBJ1-2 | . | few | TRBV6-2/TRBV6-3 | 12 | CASTGGSLGYTF | TGTGCCAGCACGGGGGGATCGTTGGGCTACACCTTC
TRBJ1-1 | . | many | TRBV9 | 13 | CASSVGGGGEAFF | TGTGCCAGCAGCGTAGGCGGGGGCGGCGAAGCTTTCTTT
TRBJ1-3 | TRBD1 | few | TRBV7-9 | 14 | CASSWDRGEDTIYF | TGTGCCAGCAGCTGGGACAGGGGAGAGGACACCATATATTTT
TRBJ2-5 | . | few | TRBV7-8 | 14 | CASSFDTYQETQYF | TGTGCCAGCAGCTTCGACACGTACCAAGAGACCCAGTACTTC
TRBJ2-7 | TRBD1 | . | TRBV18 | 16 | CASSLLPGTGQGEQYF | TGTGCCAGCTCACTCCTACCCGGGACAGGGCAGGGCGAGCAGTACTTC
TRBJ2-7 | . | many | TRBV10-1 | 16 | CASSEFEASSSYEQYF | TGCGCCAGCAGTGAGTTTGAGGCTTCAAGCTCCTACGAGCAGTACTTC
TRBJ2-1 | TRBD2 | . | TRBV20-1 | 14 | CSARAGGPLNEQFF | TGCAGTGCTCGAGCGGGAGGGCCGCTTAATGAGCAGTTCTTC
TRBJ2-5 | TRBD2 | many | TRBV28 | 13 | CASSRTSGGTQYF | TGTGCCAGCAGCCGGACTAGCGGGGGAACCCAGTACTTC
TRBJ1-6 | . | many | TRBV12-3/TRBV12-4 | 13 | CASRDRFGSPLHF | TGTGCCAGCAGAGACAGGTTCGGTTCACCCCTCCACTTT
TRBJ2-7 | TRBD1 | many | TRBV6-1 | 16 | CASSESVWDRAYEQYF | TGTGCCAGCAGTGAATCGGTGTGGGACAGGGCCTACGAGCAGTACTTC
TRBJ2-7 | . | few | TRBV20-1 | 15 | CSASRAGALLNEQYF | TGCAGTGCTAGTCGGGCAGGCGCACTACTCAACGAGCAGTACTTC
TRBJ1-2 | . | many | TRBV28 | 13 | CASSLQDPYGYTF | TGTGCCAGCAGCTTGCAGGACCCGTATGGCTACACCTTC
TRBJ2-7 | . | many | TRBV13 | 14 | CASSTRGKMYEQYF | TGTGCCAGCAGTACCAGGGGAAAAATGTACGAGCAGTACTTC
TRBJ2-7 | . | many | TRBV27 | 13 | CASSLMIGDEQYF | TGTGCCAGCAGTTTAATGATAGGGGACGAGCAGTACTTC
TRBJ2-7 | . | few | TRBV7-9 | 13 | CATGISPSYEQYF | TGTGCCACCGGGATTTCCCCTTCCTACGAGCAGTACTTC
TRBJ1-1 | . | . | TRBV20-1 | 12 | CSVGRANTEAFF | TGCAGCGTAGGCAGGGCGAACACTGAAGCTTTCTTT
TRBJ1-1 | . | many | TRBV20-1 | 15 | CSARPEGWSATEAFF | TGCAGTGCTAGACCTGAGGGGTGGTCTGCCACTGAAGCTTTCTTT
TRBJ1-3 | . | . | TRBV30 | 12 | CAWIDSHYTIHF | TGTGCCTGGATAGACAGTCACTACACCATACATTTT
TRBJ2-1 | TRBD2 | many | TRBV5-1 | 16 | CASSGTLAGGRHEQFF | TGCGCCAGCAGCGGAACACTAGCGGGAGGTCGTCATGAGCAGTTCTTC
TRBJ1-4 | TRBD1 | many | TRBV20-1 | 15 | CSASPFDRGDEKLFF | TGCAGTGCTAGCCCCTTTGACAGGGGGGATGAAAAACTGTTTTTT
TRBJ1-1 | . | many | TRBV27 | 14 | CASSFYEGFTEAFF | TGTGCCAGCAGTTTTTATGAAGGGTTCACTGAAGCTTTCTTT
TRBJ2-7 | . | many | TRBV7-2 | 13 | CASSLAGRYEQYF | TGTGCCAGCAGCTTAGCGGGGAGATACGAGCAGTACTTC
TRBJ1-1 | . | few | TRBV19 | 13 | CASSMGMNTEAFF | TGTGCCAGTAGTATGGGCATGAACACTGAAGCTTTCTTT
TRBJ1-1 | TRBD1 | many | TRBV6-1 | 14 | CASTRDSSRTEAFF | TGTGCCAGCACCAGGGACAGTTCGAGAACTGAAGCTTTCTTT
TRBJ1-1 | . | many | TRBV14 | 14 | CASSQQGRSAEAFF | TGTGCCAGCAGCCAACAGGGGCGAAGCGCTGAAGCTTTCTTT
TRBJ1-2 | TRBD1 | many | TRBV6-5 | 16 | CASSYSAGGYPYGYTF | TGTGCCAGCAGTTACTCCGCAGGGGGGTACCCCTATGGCTACACCTTC
TRBJ1-5 | . | few | TRBV20-1 | 12 | CSASTGGQPQHF | TGCAGTGCTAGTACGGGTGGTCAGCCCCAGCATTTT
TRBJ1-5 | . | . | TRBV28 | 14 | CASSLWQGVQPQHF | TGTGCCAGCAGTTTGTGGCAGGGAGTTCAGCCCCAGCATTTT